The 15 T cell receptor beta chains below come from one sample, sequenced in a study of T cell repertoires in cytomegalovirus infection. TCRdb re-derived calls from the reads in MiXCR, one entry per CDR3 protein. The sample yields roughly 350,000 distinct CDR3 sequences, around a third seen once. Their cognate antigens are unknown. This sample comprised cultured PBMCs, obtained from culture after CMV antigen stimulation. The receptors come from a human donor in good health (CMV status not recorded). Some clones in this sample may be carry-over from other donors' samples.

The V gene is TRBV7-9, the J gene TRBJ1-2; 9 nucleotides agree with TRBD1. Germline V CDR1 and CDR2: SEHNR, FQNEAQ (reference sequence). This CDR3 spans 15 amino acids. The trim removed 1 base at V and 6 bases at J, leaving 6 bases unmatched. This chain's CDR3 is CASSLGGQGTDGYTF. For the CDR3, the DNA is TGTGCCAGCAGCTTAGGGGGACAGGGTACGGATGGCTACACCTTC.

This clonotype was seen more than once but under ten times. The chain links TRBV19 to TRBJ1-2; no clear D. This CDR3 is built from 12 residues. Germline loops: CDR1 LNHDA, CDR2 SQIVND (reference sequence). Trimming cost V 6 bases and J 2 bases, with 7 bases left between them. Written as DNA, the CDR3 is TGTGCCAGTAGGCGGGAAAACTATGGCTACACCTTC. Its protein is CASRRENYGYTF. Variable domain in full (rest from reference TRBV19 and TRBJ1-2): DGGITQSPKYLFRKEGQNVTLSCEQNLNHDAMYWYRQDPGQGLRLIYYSQIVNDFQKGDIAEGYSVSREKKESFPLTVTSAQKNPTAFYLCASRRENYGYTFGSGTRLTVV.

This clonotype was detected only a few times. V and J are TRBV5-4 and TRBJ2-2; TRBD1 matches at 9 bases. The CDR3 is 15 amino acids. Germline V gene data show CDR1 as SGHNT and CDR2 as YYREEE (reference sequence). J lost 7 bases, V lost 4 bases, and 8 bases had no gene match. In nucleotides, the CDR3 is TGTGCCAGCAGCCACGGACAGGGGAGGATCGGGGAGCTGTTTTTT. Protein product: CASSHGQGRIGELFF. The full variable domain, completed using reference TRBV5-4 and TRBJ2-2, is ETGVTQSPTHLIKTRGQQVTLRCSSQSGHNTVSWYQQALGQGPQFIFQYYREEENGRGNFPPRFSGLQFPNYSSELNVNALELDDSALYLCASSHGQGRIGELFFGEGSRLTVL.

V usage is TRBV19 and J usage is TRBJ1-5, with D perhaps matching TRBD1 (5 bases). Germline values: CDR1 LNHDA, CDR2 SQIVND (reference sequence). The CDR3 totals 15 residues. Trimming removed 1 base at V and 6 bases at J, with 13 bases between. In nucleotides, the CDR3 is TGTGCCAGTAGTATAGTAGGGCAGGGAATTCAGCCCCAGCATTTT. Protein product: CASSIVGQGIQPQHF. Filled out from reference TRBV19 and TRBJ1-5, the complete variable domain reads DGGITQSPKYLFRKEGQNVTLSCEQNLNHDAMYWYRQDPGQGLRLIYYSQIVNDFQKGDIAEGYSVSREKKESFPLTVTSAQKNPTAFYLCASSIVGQGIQPQHFGDGTRLSIL.

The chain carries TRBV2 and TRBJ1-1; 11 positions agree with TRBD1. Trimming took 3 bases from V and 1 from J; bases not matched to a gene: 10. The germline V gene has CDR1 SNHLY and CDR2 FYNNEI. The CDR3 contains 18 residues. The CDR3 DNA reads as TGTGCCAGCAGTGACCCGGACAGGGGGCGGATGGGGAACACTGAAGCTTTCTTT. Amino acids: CASSDPDRGRMGNTEAFF.

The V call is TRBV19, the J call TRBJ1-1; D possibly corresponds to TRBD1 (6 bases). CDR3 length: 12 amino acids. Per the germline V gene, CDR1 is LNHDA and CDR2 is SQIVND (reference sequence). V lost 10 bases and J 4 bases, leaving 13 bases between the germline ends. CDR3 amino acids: CATLQGRTEAFF. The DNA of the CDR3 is TGTGCCACCCTACAGGGCCGCACTGAAGCTTTCTTT.

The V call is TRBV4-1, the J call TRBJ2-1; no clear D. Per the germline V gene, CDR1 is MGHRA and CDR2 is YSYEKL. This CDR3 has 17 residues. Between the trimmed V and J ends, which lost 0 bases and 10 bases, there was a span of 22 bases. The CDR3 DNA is TGCGCCAGCAGCCAAGATTTTATGGCCAGCCGCGTCATGGAGCAGTTCTTC. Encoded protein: CASSQDFMASRVMEQFF.

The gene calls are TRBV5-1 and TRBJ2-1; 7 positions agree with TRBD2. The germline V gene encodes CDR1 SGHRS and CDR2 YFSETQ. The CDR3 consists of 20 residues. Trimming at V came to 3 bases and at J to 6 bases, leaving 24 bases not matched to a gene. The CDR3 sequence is CASSSPTRKRDQGPRNEQFF. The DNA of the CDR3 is TGCGCCAGCAGCTCACCAACCAGAAAGCGGGACCAAGGCCCCCGCAATGAGCAGTTCTTC.

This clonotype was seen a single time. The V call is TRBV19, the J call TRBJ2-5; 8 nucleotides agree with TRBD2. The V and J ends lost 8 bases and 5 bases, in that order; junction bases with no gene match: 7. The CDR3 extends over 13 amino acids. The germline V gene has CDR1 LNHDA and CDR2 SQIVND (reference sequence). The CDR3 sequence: CASARTSWETQYF. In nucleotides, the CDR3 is TGTGCCAGTGCCCGGACTAGCTGGGAGACCCAGTACTTC.

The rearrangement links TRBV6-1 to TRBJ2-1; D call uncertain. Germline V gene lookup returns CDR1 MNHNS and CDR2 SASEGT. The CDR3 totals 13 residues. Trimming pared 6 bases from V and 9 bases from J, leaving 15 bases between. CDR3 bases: TGTGCCAGCAGGGATACCTCATCAAGTGAGCAGTTCTTC. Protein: CASRDTSSSEQFF.

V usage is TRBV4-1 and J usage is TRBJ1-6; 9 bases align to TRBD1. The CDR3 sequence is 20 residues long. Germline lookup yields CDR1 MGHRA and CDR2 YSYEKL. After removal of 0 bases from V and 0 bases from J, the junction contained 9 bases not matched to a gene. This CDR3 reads CASSQDSGTGRFSYNSPLHF. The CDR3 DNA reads TGCGCCAGCAGCCAAGATTCGGGGACAGGGCGATTCTCCTATAATTCACCCCTCCACTTT.

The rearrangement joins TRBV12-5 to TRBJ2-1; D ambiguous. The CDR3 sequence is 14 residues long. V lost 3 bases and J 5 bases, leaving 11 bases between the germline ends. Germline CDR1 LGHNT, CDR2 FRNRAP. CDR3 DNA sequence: TGTGCTAGTGGTTTAGGGTATAATAACAATGAGCAGTTCTTC. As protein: CASGLGYNNNEQFF.

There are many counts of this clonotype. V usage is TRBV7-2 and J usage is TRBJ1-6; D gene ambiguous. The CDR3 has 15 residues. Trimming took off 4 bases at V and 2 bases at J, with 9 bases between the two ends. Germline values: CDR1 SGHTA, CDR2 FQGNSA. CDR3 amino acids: CASSSSRAYNSPLHF. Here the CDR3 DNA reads TGTGCCAGCAGCTCATCTAGGGCCTATAATTCACCCCTCCACTTT.

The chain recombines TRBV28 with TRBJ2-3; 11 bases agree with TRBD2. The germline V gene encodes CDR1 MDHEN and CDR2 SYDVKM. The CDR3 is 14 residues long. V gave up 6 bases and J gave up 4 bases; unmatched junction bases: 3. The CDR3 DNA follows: TGTGCCAGCAGGCTAGCGGGAGGTTCAGATACGCAGTATTTT. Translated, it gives CASRLAGGSDTQYF.

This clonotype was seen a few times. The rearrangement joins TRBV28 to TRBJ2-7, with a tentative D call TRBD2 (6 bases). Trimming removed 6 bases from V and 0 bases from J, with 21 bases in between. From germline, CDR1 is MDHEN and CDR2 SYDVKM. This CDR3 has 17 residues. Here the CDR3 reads CASREGLGEAVSYEQYF. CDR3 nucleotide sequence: TGTGCCAGCAGGGAGGGGTTGGGTGAGGCGGTCTCCTACGAGCAGTACTTC. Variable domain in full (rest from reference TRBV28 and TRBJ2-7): DVKVTQSSRYLVKRTGEKVFLECVQDMDHENMFWYRQDPGLGLRLIYFSYDVKMKEKGDIPEGYSVSREKKERFSLILESASTNQTSMYLCASREGLGEAVSYEQYFGPGTRLTVT.